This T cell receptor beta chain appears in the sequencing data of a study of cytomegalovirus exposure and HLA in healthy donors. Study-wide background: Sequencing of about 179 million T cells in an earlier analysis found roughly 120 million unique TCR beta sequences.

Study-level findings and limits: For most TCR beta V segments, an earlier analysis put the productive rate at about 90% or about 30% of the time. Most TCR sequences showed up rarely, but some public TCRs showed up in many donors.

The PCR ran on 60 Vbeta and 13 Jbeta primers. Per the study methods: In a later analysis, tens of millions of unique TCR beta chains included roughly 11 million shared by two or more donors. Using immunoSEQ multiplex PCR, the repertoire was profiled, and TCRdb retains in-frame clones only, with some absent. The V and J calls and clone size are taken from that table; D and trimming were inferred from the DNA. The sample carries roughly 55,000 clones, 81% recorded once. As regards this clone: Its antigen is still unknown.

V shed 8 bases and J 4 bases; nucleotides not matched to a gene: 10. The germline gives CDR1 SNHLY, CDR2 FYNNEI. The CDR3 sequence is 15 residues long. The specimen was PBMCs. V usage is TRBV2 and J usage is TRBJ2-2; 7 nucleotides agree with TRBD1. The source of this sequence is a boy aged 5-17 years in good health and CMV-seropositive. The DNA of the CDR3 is TGTGCCAGCTCCCCGGGACAGTCGTCCACCGGGGAGCTGTTTTTT. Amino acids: CASSPGQSSTGELFF.